A single sample is the source of the 27 T cell receptor beta chains below, sequenced in a study of Graves' ophthalmopathy and Graves' hyperthyroidism. Using RNA transcripts, the TCR beta CDR3 regions were amplified. HTBI-primed first-round RT-PCR preceded second-round multiplex PCR. TCRdb independently ran MiXCR on the multiplex PCR reads; one entry per CDR3 protein. Found here are about 340,000 distinct CDR3 sequences, 17% of them singletons; the top ten hold roughly an eighth. The sample taken for sequencing was peripheral blood. These receptors were taken from an adult man with Graves' ophthalmopathy.

For this clonotype: Given a much more abundant clone one base away, this may be a read error. CDR3 coding DNA: TGTGCCAGCATCCCCCTCCGACAGGGGAACACTGGAGCTTTCTTT. Protein: CASIPLRQGNTGAFF. This chain uses TRBV11-2 with TRBJ1-1; 8 positions agree with TRBD1. Germline assignment: CDR1 SGHAT and CDR2 FQNNGV. This CDR3 spans 15 amino acids. The full variable domain, in which reference TRBV11-2 and TRBJ1-1 provide the parts outside the CDR3, is EAGVAQSPRYKIIEKRQSVAFWCNPISGHATLYWYQQILGQGPKLLIQFQNNGVVDDSQLPKDRFSAERLKGVDSTLKIQPAKLEDSAVYLCASIPLRQGNTGAFFGQGTRLTVV.

A remark on this clonotype: A much larger clone is a single base away; this may be a read error. This rearrangement joins TRBV20-1 to TRBJ2-7, with D unresolved. The CDR3 loop spans 14 amino acids. Germline loops: CDR1 DFQATT, CDR2 SNEGSKA (reference sequence). The germline V and J ends were trimmed by 3 bases and 1 base, with 13 bases remaining between them. The CDR3 region is CSARTPQWSYEQYF. The CDR3 DNA reads TGCAGTGCTAGGACCCCCCAGTGGTCCTACGAGCAGTACTTC.

This clonotype was recorded many times. The chain is built from TRBV6-2 or TRBV6-3 and TRBJ1-2; D unclear. CDR3 size: 17 residues. With 5 bases removed from V and 0 bases from J, the gap between germline ends came to 19 bases. Germline V gene lookup returns CDR1 MNHEY and CDR2 SVGEGT. The CDR3 bases are TGTGCCAGCAGTCCCGCGGACGGATGGATCACTAACTATGGCTACACCTTC. Translation gives CASSPADGWITNYGYTF.

This clonotype was seen many times. V is TRBV7-2 and J is TRBJ1-2; possibly TRBD1 for D (5 bases). Germline V gives CDR1 SGHTA, CDR2 FQGNSA. The CDR3 covers 13 residues. Between the trimmed V and J ends, which lost 0 bases and 6 bases, there was a span of 8 bases. The CDR3 protein is CASSLAAGNGYTF. CDR3 in DNA: TGTGCCAGCAGCTTAGCTGCAGGGAATGGCTACACCTTC.

To note about this clonotype: One base away lies a much larger clone, so this may be a sequencing read error. J is TRBJ2-7 and V is TRBV29-1; D call uncertain. The CDR3 covers 13 residues. In germline, CDR1 is SQVTM, CDR2 ANQGSEA. The CDR3 DNA reads as TGCAGCATTGAGGTGCTGGGGTTCTACGAGCAGTACTTC. Protein product: CSIEVLGFYEQYF.

This clonotype was seen many times. One end of the junction varies from germline; a read error may be responsible. The chain joins TRBV19 to TRBJ1-1; TRBD1 matches 8 bases. The CDR3 sequence is 12 residues long. Germline V gives CDR1 LNHDA, CDR2 SQIVND (reference sequence). CDR3 nucleotides: TGTGCCAGTAACAGGGGGAACGCTGAAGCTTTCTTT. Translation gives CASNRGNAEAFF.

This clonotype was detected many times. The chain links TRBV20-1 to TRBJ1-1, with 9 nucleotides matching TRBD1. The CDR3 is made up of 15 amino acids. The J segment lost 4 bases and the V segment lost 2 bases, leaving 8 bases of the junction unmatched. CDR1 and CDR2 (germline): DFQATT, SNEGSKA (reference sequence). The CDR3 region is CSARFLQGALTEAFF. The CDR3 bases are TGCAGTGCTAGATTCTTACAGGGGGCGCTCACTGAAGCTTTCTTT.

The gene calls are TRBV7-2 and TRBJ2-7; 7 bases map to TRBD1. Germline V lookup: CDR1 SGHTA, CDR2 FQGNSA. CDR3 size: 14 residues. V lost 5 bases and J lost 3; bases outside the gene matches: 7. The CDR3 DNA sequence: TGTGCCAGCAGCCAATCCGGGACAGTCTACGAGCAGTACTTC. Its translation: CASSQSGTVYEQYF.

In its sample, this clonotype was seen many times. This sequence joins TRBV6-1 and TRBJ1-6, with D unresolved. CDR3 length: 14 amino acids. Germline V gene data show CDR1 as MNHNS and CDR2 as SASEGT. Trimming shortened V by 2 bases and J by 7 bases, and 9 bases separated the two germline ends. CDR3 in DNA: TGTGCCAGCAGTGAACACCCGGTGAATTCACCCCTCCACTTT. Protein: CASSEHPVNSPLHF.

There are many counts of this clonotype. The chain uses TRBV6-1 and TRBJ2-5, with TRBD2 as a possible D gene (6 bases). V lost 2 bases to trimming and J lost 1 base, with 11 bases between them. Germline V gene sequence: CDR1 MNHNS, CDR2 SASEGT. This CDR3 comprises 15 residues. The CDR3 spells CASSESMRGQETQYF. For the CDR3, the DNA is TGTGCCAGCAGTGAAAGTATGCGGGGCCAAGAGACCCAGTACTTC.

This clonotype was picked up many times. The rearrangement joins TRBV6-2 or TRBV6-3 to TRBJ1-5; tentative D call: TRBD1 (6 bases). The CDR3 is 16 amino acids. Trimming pared 6 bases from V and 5 bases from J, leaving 20 bases between. Per germline, CDR1 MNHEY and CDR2 SVGEGT. The CDR3 protein is CASRGPRSGVDQPQHF. CDR3 nucleotides: TGTGCCAGCAGAGGCCCTAGGTCAGGGGTCGATCAGCCCCAGCATTTT.

This chain links TRBV6-1 with TRBJ2-7, with 7 bases identical to TRBD2. Trimming removed 7 bases from V and 7 bases from J; junction bases left unmatched: 13. The CDR3 is 14 residues long. Germline loops: CDR1 MNHNS, CDR2 SASEGT. The CDR3 sequence: CASKPTSPYREQYF. CDR3 bases: TGTGCCAGCAAGCCGACTAGCCCCTACCGGGAGCAGTACTTC.

The sample holds many counts of this clonotype. The chain couples TRBV20-1 to TRBJ1-1; TRBD1 aligns across 8 bases. This CDR3 contains 14 residues. V shed 6 bases and J 6 bases; nucleotides not matched to a gene: 12. CDR1 DFQATT and CDR2 SNEGSKA come from the germline V gene (reference sequence). CDR3 sequence (DNA): TGCAGTGCCTTGGGGGACAGGTCATTGGCTGAAGCTTTCTTT. Amino acids: CSALGDRSLAEAFF.

This clonotype was counted many times. This chain links TRBV20-1 with TRBJ1-2, with 9 nucleotides matching TRBD1. Germline V gene data show CDR1 as DFQATT and CDR2 as SNEGSKA (reference sequence). V was clipped by 3 bases and J by 5 bases; unmatched bases: 4. CDR3 size: 13 residues. CDR3: CSASTGGGYGYTF. CDR3 DNA sequence: TGCAGTGCTAGTACAGGGGGCGGTTATGGCTACACCTTC.

This clonotype appeared many times. The chain uses TRBV29-1 and TRBJ2-7, with D hard to call. Germline CDR1 is SQVTM and CDR2 is ANQGSEA. V was shortened by 5 bases and J by 2 bases, with 7 bases between the two germline ends. The CDR3 has 11 amino acids. CDR3 nucleotide sequence: TGCAGCGTTCAAGGGACCTACGAGCAGTACTTC. This codes for CSVQGTYEQYF.

This clonotype has at least ten counts. The V and J genes are TRBV9 and TRBJ2-7; D might be TRBD1 or TRBD2, each matching 5 bases. CDR3 length: 15 residues. V was trimmed by 3 bases and J by 1 base, leaving 14 bases between them. Germline CDR1 reads SGDLS; CDR2 reads YYNGEE. CDR3 amino acids: CASSAFWDRSYEQYF. The CDR3 bases are TGTGCCAGCAGCGCCTTCTGGGACCGATCCTACGAGCAGTACTTC.

The sample holds many counts of this clonotype. This chain uses TRBV29-1 with TRBJ1-3; D gene unclear. The V end lost 4 bases, the J end lost 5 bases, and 9 bases lay between the germline ends. The CDR3 consists of 12 residues. CDR1 and CDR2 from the germline V gene are SQVTM and ANQGSEA. CDR3 nucleotides: TGCAGCGTTGCAAGTCGTCGAAACACCATATATTTT. This translates into CSVASRRNTIYF.

This clonotype showed up many times. This chain connects TRBV12-3 or TRBV12-4 to TRBJ2-5; either TRBD1 or TRBD2 may fit D (5 bases each). The CDR3 loop spans 15 amino acids. The V end was cut by 5 bases, the J end by 1 base, with 14 bases between. For the CDR3, the DNA is TGTGCCAGCAGTCCCCTCTCGGGGACCCAAGAGACCCAGTACTTC. It yields the protein CASSPLSGTQETQYF.

This sequence joins TRBV6-1 and TRBJ2-7; 9 nucleotides agree with TRBD2. The V gene's germline CDR1 is MNHNS and CDR2 SASEGT. This CDR3 contains 13 residues. V trimming: 6 bases; J trimming: 4 bases; junction bases outside the gene matches: 4. The CDR3 here is CASRRTSAYEQYF. DNA for the CDR3: TGTGCCAGCAGACGGACTAGCGCATACGAGCAGTACTTC.

The V call is TRBV7-2, the J call TRBJ2-5; no firm D call. Germline CDR1 and CDR2: SGHTA and FQGNSA. Deletions cut 1 base from V and 7 bases from J, with 13 bases between. This CDR3 contains 14 residues. In DNA form, the CDR3 reads TGTGCCAGCAGCTTAGATGGAAGTAGTGGGACCCAGTACTTC. Its protein is CASSLDGSSGTQYF.

This clonotype was counted between two and nine times. The J gene is TRBJ2-7, the V gene TRBV12-3 or TRBV12-4; no firm D call. The V and J ends lost 6 bases and 1 base respectively, with 10 bases between them. The CDR3 totals 13 residues. In nucleotides, the CDR3 is TGTGCCAGCAGCTCCCTCAGTTCCTACGAGCAGTACTTC. This translates into CASSSLSSYEQYF.

This clonotype came up many times. The V call is TRBV12-3 or TRBV12-4, the J call TRBJ1-1; no definite D call. This CDR3 contains 15 residues. V lost 5 bases, J lost 11 bases, and 24 bases lay in between. CDR3 in amino acids: CASSPDRPDGSRAFF. The CDR3 DNA follows: TGTGCCAGCAGTCCGGATCGACCGGATGGGAGCAGGGCTTTCTTT.

This clonotype was picked up many times. The rearrangement uses TRBV2 and TRBJ2-5; TRBD2 matches 13 bases. Trimming cost V 4 bases and J 5 bases; bases outside gene matches: 4. The CDR3 length is 15 residues. Germline CDR1 reads SNHLY; CDR2 reads FYNNEI. The CDR3 loop is CASSGTSGSGETQYF. The DNA of the CDR3 is TGTGCCAGCAGTGGGACTAGCGGGAGCGGGGAGACCCAGTACTTC.

This clonotype showed up many times. This chain joins TRBV6-5 and TRBJ2-7, with TRBD1 matching 10 bases. Trimming at V came to 0 bases and at J to 6 bases, leaving 8 bases not matched to a gene. The CDR3 sequence is 16 residues long. The germline gives CDR1 MNHEY, CDR2 SVGAGI. The CDR3 coding sequence is TGTGCCAGCAGTTACTCAACCGGGACAGGGGTCGGCGAGCAGTACTTC. Translating gives CASSYSTGTGVGEQYF.

This clonotype has at least ten counts. V usage is TRBV5-6 and J usage is TRBJ2-7; D is possibly TRBD2 (6 bases). The length of the CDR3 is 15 residues. The V and J ends lost 6 bases and 8 bases respectively, with 24 bases between them. From germline, CDR1 is SGHDT and CDR2 YYEEEE. DNA of the CDR3: TGTGCCAGCACCTCCCGTCGGGGGTCGGGGACCCAGCAGTACTTC. Amino acid sequence: CASTSRRGSGTQQYF.

This clonotype was recorded many times. CDR3 in DNA: TGCGCCAGCAGAGATACAGGGGGTTTAACTGAAGCTTTCTTT. Its translation is CASRDTGGLTEAFF. The chain uses TRBV10-2 and TRBJ1-1; 8 nucleotides align to TRBD1. Germline trimming cut 6 bases from V and 5 bases from J; bases unmatched to any gene: 8. The germline CDR1 and CDR2 sequences are WSHSY and SAAADI. The CDR3 loop spans 14 amino acids.

This clonotype has at least ten counts. The CDR3 loop reads CSAAGTVNNSPLHF. DNA of the CDR3: TGCAGTGCCGCCGGGACAGTAAATAATTCACCCCTCCACTTT. The rearrangement joins TRBV20-1 to TRBJ1-6; 7 positions agree with TRBD1. J gave up 5 bases and V 6 bases, and 7 bases lay outside the gene matches. The germline V gene has CDR1 DFQATT and CDR2 SNEGSKA (reference sequence). The CDR3 loop spans 14 amino acids.